What follows are 25 T cell receptor beta chains derived from one specimen sequenced in a study of OX40 agonist ivuxolimab in advanced cancers. Profiling relied on immunoSEQ multiplex PCR, and the TCRdb table lists in-frame clones only, not all of them. The sample lists about 82,000 clones, 75% to 90% seen once, with 0.2% to 0.25% in the top ten. Sequencing was performed on CD4+ or CD8+ T cells sorted from blood, taken in a trial of the OX40 agonist ivuxolimab. Every receptor here comes from an adult with an advanced solid tumor such as melanoma, head and neck, liver or kidney cancer.

This chain joins TRBV11-3 and TRBJ2-1, with TRBD1 as a possible D gene (6 bases). With 4 bases removed from V and 12 bases from J, the gap between germline ends came to 16 bases. Looked up from germline, CDR1 is SGHNT and CDR2 is YENEEA. There are 13 residues in the CDR3. CDR3 residues: CASSSQGGATQFF. The CDR3 nucleotides read TGTGCCAGCAGCTCACAGGGTGGGGCCACGCAGTTCTTC.

The chain joins TRBV10-3 to TRBJ2-1, with a weak D call TRBD2 (5 bases). The CDR3 sequence is 15 residues long. The V gene lost 5 bases and the J gene lost 0 bases, with 11 bases spanning the gap. Germline V gene sequence: CDR1 ENHRY, CDR2 SYGVKD. CDR3 DNA sequence: TGTGCCATCAGTTCCATACTAGACTCCTACAATGAGCAGTTCTTC. Translating gives CAISSILDSYNEQFF.

About this clone itself: The identical CDR3 is also encoded by other nucleotide sequences in the sample. The chain links TRBV28 to TRBJ1-6; D is ambiguous. CDR1 is MDHEN, CDR2 SYDVKM, per germline. The CDR3 is 16 amino acids. Trimming cost V 2 bases and J 0 bases, with 8 bases left between them. CDR3 protein: CASSLQPGSYNSPLHF. For the CDR3, the DNA is TGTGCCAGCAGTTTACAGCCGGGCTCCTATAATTCACCCCTCCACTTT.

The chain has TRBV7-2 and TRBJ2-7; no firm D call. Germline CDR1 SGHTA, CDR2 FQGNSA. The V end was cut by 5 bases, the J end by 3 bases, with 14 bases between. This CDR3 contains 14 residues. The DNA for the CDR3 is TGTGCCAGCAGCGGTTGGCGGTCCGGCTACGAGCAGTACTTC. Amino acid sequence: CASSGWRSGYEQYF.

The chain is built from TRBV6-6 and TRBJ2-7, with D maybe TRBD1 (6 bases). Germline CDR1 and CDR2: MNHNY and SVGAGI (reference sequence). V was cut by 3 bases and J by 3 bases, with 12 bases left in between. This CDR3 has 14 amino acids. This CDR3 is CASSYLRGSYEQYF. CDR3 DNA sequence: TGTGCCAGCAGTTATCTCAGGGGTAGCTACGAGCAGTACTTC.

V usage is TRBV7-3 and J usage is TRBJ1-4, with 7 bases fitting TRBD1. This CDR3 has 17 residues. The V gene's germline CDR1 is SGHTA and CDR2 FQGTGA. After removal of 7 bases from V and 4 bases from J, the junction contained 15 bases not matched to a gene. CDR3 residues: CASTPRPDRTLNEKLFF. CDR3 DNA sequence: TGTGCCAGCACCCCCCGACCGGACAGGACCCTTAATGAAAAACTGTTTTTT.

The chain carries TRBV2 and TRBJ1-4; 8 bases align to TRBD1. Trimming at V came to 0 bases and at J to 17 bases, leaving 8 bases not matched to a gene. The V gene's germline CDR1 is SNHLY and CDR2 FYNNEI. There are 13 residues in the CDR3. In nucleotides, the CDR3 is TGTGCCAGCAGTGAAGCGGAGGGGGACAGGCGCTTTTTT. It codes for CASSEAEGDRRFF. Based on the CDR3 plus reference TRBV2 and TRBJ1-4, the full variable domain is EPEVTQTPSHQVTQMGQEVILRCVPISNHLYFYWYRQILGQKVEFLVSFYNNEISEKSEIFDDQFSVERPDGSNFTLKIRSTKLEDSAMYFCASSEAEGDRRFFGSGTQLSVL.

This chain links TRBV11-2 with TRBJ2-3; a possible D gene is TRBD2 (7 bases). The ends were cut back, 1 base at V and 5 bases at J, with 16 bases in the middle. The CDR3 sequence is 16 residues long. Germline values: CDR1 SGHAT, CDR2 FQNNGV. CDR3 sequence: CASSLGSGGRVDTQYF. CDR3 nucleotides: TGTGCCAGCAGCTTAGGATCCGGGGGGCGCGTAGATACGCAGTATTTT.

The gene calls are TRBV5-1 and TRBJ2-1; perhaps TRBD2 as D (5 bases). Germline CDR1 and CDR2: SGHRS and YFSETQ. The CDR3 loop spans 14 amino acids. V shed 0 bases and J shed 4 bases, with 8 bases lying between them. CDR3 loop: CASSLGSEYNEQFF. DNA of the CDR3: TGCGCCAGCAGCTTGGGTAGCGAGTACAATGAGCAGTTCTTC. Filled out from reference TRBV5-1 and TRBJ2-1, the complete variable domain reads KAGVTQTPRYLIKTRGQQVTLSCSPISGHRSVSWYQQTPGQGLQFLFEYFSETQRNKGNFPGRFSGRQFSNSRSEMNVSTLELGDSALYLCASSLGSEYNEQFFGPGTRLTVL.

The gene calls are TRBV7-2 and TRBJ2-3; TRBD1 or TRBD2 may be the D gene (6 bases each). Trimming removed 1 base at V and 4 bases at J, with 15 bases between. From germline, CDR1 is SGHTA and CDR2 FQGNSA. The CDR3 spans 16 residues. The CDR3 region is CASSLVWGAGADTQYF. In DNA form, the CDR3 reads TGTGCCAGCAGCTTAGTGTGGGGGGCAGGGGCAGATACGCAGTATTTT.

The J gene is TRBJ2-1, the V gene TRBV7-6; 7 positions match TRBD2. The junction had 11 bases not matched to a gene; V was cut back by 3 bases and J by 0 bases. This CDR3 has 18 amino acids. Germline CDR1 SGHVS, CDR2 FNYEAQ. The CDR3 loop is CASSFGGRASSSYNEQFF. The DNA of the CDR3 is TGTGCCAGCAGCTTTGGGGGGAGGGCATCGAGCTCCTACAATGAGCAGTTCTTC.

The chain combines TRBV5-4 with TRBJ2-7; D uncertain. V was pared by 0 bases and J by 1 base, with 8 bases between. Germline loops: CDR1 SGHNT, CDR2 YYREEE (reference sequence). This CDR3 region has 14 residues. This CDR3 reads CASSLAAFSYEQYF. The CDR3 DNA reads TGTGCCAGCAGCTTGGCGGCGTTTTCCTACGAGCAGTACTTC.

The gene calls are TRBV4-2 and TRBJ1-4; tentatively, D is TRBD1 (5 bases). Germline loops: CDR1 LGHNA, CDR2 YNFKEQ. There are 15 residues in the CDR3. The V and J ends lost 2 bases and 6 bases respectively, with 13 bases between them. This chain's CDR3 is CASSQPKRGDEKLFF. The CDR3 region has the DNA TGTGCCAGCAGCCAACCGAAAAGGGGTGATGAAAAACTGTTTTTT.

The chain is built from TRBV7-2 and TRBJ1-2, with a possible D match to TRBD1 (5 bases). Germline CDR1 is SGHTA and CDR2 is FQGNSA. The CDR3 runs to 13 residues. V lost 6 bases and J 2 bases, leaving 10 bases between the germline ends. The CDR3 nucleotides read TGTGCCAGCAGGGCAGGGCGAAACTATGGCTACACCTTC. Protein product: CASRAGRNYGYTF.

This clone was detected only a few times. The chain carries TRBV6-6 and TRBJ2-7; D possibly matches TRBD1 or TRBD2 (5 bases each). The ends were cut back, 5 bases at V and 4 bases at J, with 6 bases in the middle. Germline CDR1 is MNHNY and CDR2 is SVGAGI (reference sequence). The CDR3 consists of 11 residues. In nucleotides, the CDR3 is TGTGCCAGCAGTGGGGGATACGAGCAGTACGTC. Translating gives CASSGGYEQYV.

This chain connects TRBV5-4 to TRBJ2-2; D unclear. The CDR3 consists of 14 residues. CDR1 and CDR2 (germline): SGHNT, YYREEE (reference sequence). V was pared by 0 bases and J by 3 bases, with 6 bases between. The CDR3 spells CASSLGADTGELFF. For the CDR3, the DNA is TGTGCCAGCAGCTTGGGGGCCGACACCGGGGAGCTGTTTTTT. Using reference TRBV5-4 and TRBJ2-2 for the parts outside the CDR3, the full variable domain is ETGVTQSPTHLIKTRGQQVTLRCSSQSGHNTVSWYQQALGQGPQFIFQYYREEENGRGNFPPRFSGLQFPNYSSELNVNALELDDSALYLCASSLGADTGELFFGEGSRLTVL.

The CDR3 sequence is CASSPPGQGYEKLFF. In DNA, the CDR3 is TGTGCCAGCTCACCACCGGGACAGGGATATGAAAAACTGTTTTTT. The rearrangement uses TRBV18 and TRBJ1-4, with 9 bases aligning to TRBD1. This CDR3 is built from 15 residues. V trimming: 0 bases; J trimming: 6 bases; junction bases outside the gene matches: 2. Germline CDR1 reads KGHSH; CDR2 reads LQKENI.

V and J are TRBV20-1 and TRBJ2-7; either TRBD1 or TRBD2 may supply D (5 bases each). This CDR3 contains 11 residues. Germline V gene sequence: CDR1 DFQATT, CDR2 SNEGSKA (reference sequence). CDR3: CSEGTVYEQYF. DNA of the CDR3: TGCAGCGAAGGGACGGTCTACGAGCAGTACTTC.

The chain is built from TRBV5-8 and TRBJ2-2, with D possibly matching TRBD1 (6 bases). In germline, CDR1 is SGHTS, CDR2 YDEGEE. V was clipped by 4 bases and J by 1 base, with 11 bases between them. There are 15 residues in the CDR3. In DNA form, the CDR3 reads TGTGCCAGCAGCCAATGGACAGTGAACACCGGGGAGCTGTTTTTT. Amino acids: CASSQWTVNTGELFF.

This clone was detected a few times. The chain is built from TRBV9 and TRBJ2-7, with D maybe TRBD1 (6 bases). Between the trimmed V and J ends, which lost 2 bases and 7 bases, there was a span of 19 bases. Germline V lookup: CDR1 SGDLS, CDR2 YYNGEE. This CDR3 has 15 residues. The CDR3 DNA reads TGTGCCAGCAGCGTCGCTCCTACAGGGTCTGGGGAGCAGTACTTC. It translates to CASSVAPTGSGEQYF.

This chain uses TRBV5-6 with TRBJ2-5, with 9 bases identical to TRBD2. This CDR3 region has 15 residues. With 0 bases clipped from V and 11 bases from J, the junction kept 11 bases outside the gene matches. CDR1 and CDR2 from the germline V gene are SGHDT and YYEEEE. For the CDR3, the DNA is TGTGCCAGCAGCTTGGAGGTAGCGGGAGTCGGGGAGCAGTACTTC. It translates to CASSLEVAGVGEQYF.

The chain combines TRBV2 with TRBJ2-1; D is unclear. Germline V CDR1 and CDR2: SNHLY, FYNNEI. The CDR3 is 10 residues long. Trimming removed 10 bases at V and 9 bases at J, with 10 bases between. CDR3 residues: CATKLGEQFF. In DNA form, the CDR3 reads TGTGCCACCAAGTTAGGTGAGCAGTTCTTC.

The chain carries TRBV7-3 and TRBJ2-5, with 7 bases identical to TRBD2. Germline V gene lookup returns CDR1 SGHTA and CDR2 FQGTGA. After removal of 5 bases from V and 3 bases from J, the junction contained 12 bases not matched to a gene. This CDR3 is built from 16 residues. In nucleotides, the CDR3 is TGTGCCAGCAGCCCCCGAGGCCAGGCGGGGGAAGAGACCCAGTACTTC. Its translation: CASSPRGQAGEETQYF.

V usage is TRBV4-2 and J usage is TRBJ1-6; perhaps TRBD1 as D (6 bases). Germline V lookup: CDR1 LGHNA, CDR2 YNFKEQ. The CDR3 contains 16 residues. The V gene lost 5 bases and the J gene lost 5 bases, with 16 bases spanning the gap. The CDR3 bases are TGTGCCAGCAGCTCTCCCGCCGGACAGAATAATTCACCCCTCCACTTT. Translation: CASSSPAGQNNSPLHF.

The chain recombines TRBV7-9 with TRBJ1-1; no reliable D call. The CDR3 extends over 14 amino acids. The germline CDR1 and CDR2 sequences are SEHNR and FQNEAQ (reference sequence). Trimming shortened V by 2 bases and J by 2 bases, and 9 bases separated the two germline ends. Here the CDR3 reads CASSLQQLNTEAFF. The CDR3 coding sequence is TGTGCCAGCAGCTTACAACAGCTTAACACTGAAGCTTTCTTT.